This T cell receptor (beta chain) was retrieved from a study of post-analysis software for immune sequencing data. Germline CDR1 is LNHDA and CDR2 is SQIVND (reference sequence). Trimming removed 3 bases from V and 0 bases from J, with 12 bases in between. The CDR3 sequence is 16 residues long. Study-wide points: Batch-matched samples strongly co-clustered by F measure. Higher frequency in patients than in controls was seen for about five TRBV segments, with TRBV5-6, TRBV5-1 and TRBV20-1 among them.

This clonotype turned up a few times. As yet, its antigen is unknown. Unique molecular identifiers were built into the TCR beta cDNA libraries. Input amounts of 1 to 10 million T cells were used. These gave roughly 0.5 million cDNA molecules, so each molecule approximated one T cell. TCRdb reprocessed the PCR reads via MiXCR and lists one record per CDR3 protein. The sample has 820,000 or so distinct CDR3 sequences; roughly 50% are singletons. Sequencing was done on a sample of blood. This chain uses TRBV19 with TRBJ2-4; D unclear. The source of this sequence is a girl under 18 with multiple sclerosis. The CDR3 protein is CASSITAGRAKNIQYF. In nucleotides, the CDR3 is TGTGCCAGTAGTATCACGGCAGGCCGAGCCAAAAACATTCAGTACTTC. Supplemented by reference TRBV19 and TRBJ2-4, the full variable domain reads DGGITQSPKYLFRKEGQNVTLSCEQNLNHDAMYWYRQDPGQGLRLIYYSQIVNDFQKGDIAEGYSVSREKKESFPLTVTSAQKNPTAFYLCASSITAGRAKNIQYFGAGTRLSVL.